Detailed here is one T cell receptor beta chain. The antigen remains unidentified. This specimen comes from a study of response to subunit inactivated influenza vaccine. Study findings and constraints: That few new T cells are recruited by each seasonal influenza vaccination was the authors' suggestion.

MiXCR, applied by TCRdb to the RT-PCR reads, yields one record per CDR3 protein. The sample shows about 500,000 distinct CDR3 sequences, approximately 7.2% of them seen only once. This CDR3 is 16 amino acids long. Trimming took off 2 bases at V and 1 base at J, with 14 bases between the two ends. Per germline, CDR1 MNHEY and CDR2 SVGEGT. Material: PBMCs from blood, obtained less than 30 months after vaccination. This rearrangement joins TRBV6-2 or TRBV6-3 to TRBJ2-5; D is possibly TRBD1 (6 bases). This TCR derives from a man in his fifties or sixties who received an inactivated influenza vaccine. The CDR3 sequence: CASSYDRRLLQETQYF. The CDR3, as DNA: TGTGCCAGCAGTTACGACAGGCGATTACTCCAAGAGACCCAGTACTTC.